The 6 T cell receptor beta chains presented below share a single source sample, sequenced in a study of shared clonotypes between healthy human individuals. Libraries were prepared by immunoSEQ multiplex PCR; TCRdb keeps only in-frame clonotypes and omits some of them. The sample has over a million clones, 98% to 99% seen once. The sequenced material came from naive CD4+ T cells sorted from blood. Subset described: CD45RA+ positively selected. All receptors derive from a man aged 25-45 years in good health.

This clone appeared once. The chain employs TRBV4-1 and TRBJ1-2; TRBD1 aligns across 8 bases. The CDR3 loop spans 13 amino acids. The trim removed 2 bases at V and 4 bases at J, leaving 0 bases unmatched. Germline V gene data show CDR1 as MGHRA and CDR2 as YSYEKL. CDR3 loop: CASSQTGGYGYTF. CDR3 DNA sequence: TGCGCCAGCAGCCAAACAGGGGGCTATGGCTACACCTTC.

The V call is TRBV15, the J call TRBJ2-1; tentatively, D is TRBD2 (5 bases). This CDR3 is 12 amino acids long. Germline V gene sequence: CDR1 LNHNV, CDR2 YYDKDF (reference sequence). V dropped 1 base and J dropped 8 bases, with 6 bases sitting between them. CDR3 sequence reads: CATSRVRDEQFF. Here the CDR3 DNA reads TGTGCCACCAGCAGAGTGAGGGATGAGCAGTTCTTC.

This clone was recorded only once. V gene TRBV10-2 combines with J gene TRBJ2-1; TRBD2 agrees at 7 bases. The CDR3 consists of 13 residues. Per germline, CDR1 WSHSY and CDR2 SAAADI. Germline trimming cut 8 bases from V and 5 bases from J; bases unmatched to any gene: 6. CDR3 DNA sequence: TGCGCCAGCGTAGCGGGTGGTAACAATGAGCAGTTCTTC. This codes for CASVAGGNNEQFF.

V gene TRBV4-1 combines with J gene TRBJ2-7; D possibly corresponds to TRBD2 (6 bases). The CDR3 spans 16 residues. Per the germline V gene, CDR1 is MGHRA and CDR2 is YSYEKL. V was pared by 1 base and J by 1 base, with 14 bases between. In DNA, the CDR3 is TGCGCCAGCAGCCAAGCGACGCGTGGAGGGTCCTACGAGCAGTACTTC. As protein: CASSQATRGGSYEQYF.

V is TRBV5-6 and J is TRBJ2-5; D unclear. The CDR3 is made up of 11 amino acids. Trimming left V 5 bases short and J 4 bases short, with 6 bases between. Germline V lookup: CDR1 SGHDT, CDR2 YYEEEE. The DNA of the CDR3 is TGTGCCAGCAGTAATCTAGAGACCCAGTACTTC. Amino acid sequence: CASSNLETQYF.

The chain couples TRBV2 to TRBJ2-1; 11 bases agree with TRBD1. The V segment lost 1 base and the J segment 7 bases; nucleotides outside the gene matches: 3. The germline V gene has CDR1 SNHLY and CDR2 FYNNEI. This CDR3 region has 15 residues. The CDR3 spells CASSEGTGGWNEQFF. In nucleotides, the CDR3 is TGTGCCAGCAGTGAAGGGACAGGGGGCTGGAATGAGCAGTTCTTC.